The rows below give T cell receptor beta chains drawn from one sample of a study of shared clonotypes between healthy human individuals. Assay: immunoSEQ multiplex PCR; the TCRdb copy retains only in-frame clones and omits some. The sample has 2 million to 2.5 million clones, 90% to 97% seen once; the top ten hold less than 0.15%. Sequencing input: naive CD4+ T cells sorted from blood. All receptors come from a man younger than 35 in good health. Each CDR3 is given with its conserved first and last residue. The D gene is left open where the match is weak. A clone size is listed for some rows: how often the clone was seen (once, few, many), or a class if it is expanded.

j_gene: TRBJ1-2; len: 14; abundance: NA; v_gene: TRBV6-5; d_gene: NA; CDR3aa: CASRAGTKDYGYTF; CDR3nt: TGTGCCAGCAGGGCCGGGACAAAGGACTATGGCTACACCTTC
j_gene: TRBJ2-1; len: 14; abundance: NA; v_gene: TRBV7-7; d_gene: NA; CDR3aa: CASPRNRWSNEQFF; CDR3nt: TGTGCTAGCCCTCGGAACCGATGGTCAAATGAGCAGTTCTTC
j_gene: TRBJ2-7; len: 13; abundance: once; v_gene: TRBV7-2; d_gene: NA; CDR3aa: CASSQGPVYEQYF; CDR3nt: TGTGCCAGCAGTCAGGGGCCAGTCTACGAGCAGTACTTC
j_gene: TRBJ2-5; len: 15; abundance: once; v_gene: TRBV25-1; d_gene: TRBD2; CDR3aa: CASSEGGAGGETQYF; CDR3nt: TGTGCCAGCAGTGAGGGAGGAGCGGGAGGGGAGACCCAGTACTTC
j_gene: TRBJ2-7; len: 12; abundance: NA; v_gene: TRBV7-2; d_gene: NA; CDR3aa: CASSLGGGEQYF; CDR3nt: TGTGCCAGCAGCTTGGGAGGAGGCGAGCAGTACTTC
j_gene: TRBJ2-5; len: 15; abundance: few; v_gene: TRBV4-1; d_gene: TRBD2; CDR3aa: CASSLRLGGEETQYF; CDR3nt: TGCGCCAGCAGCCTTCGTTTGGGGGGGGAAGAGACCCAGTACTTC
j_gene: TRBJ1-5; len: 13; abundance: few; v_gene: TRBV19; d_gene: NA; CDR3aa: CASSQSLVQPQHF; CDR3nt: TGTGCCAGTAGTCAAAGTCTAGTGCAGCCCCAGCATTTT
j_gene: TRBJ1-1; len: 13; abundance: NA; v_gene: TRBV9; d_gene: NA; CDR3aa: CASSVVQSAEAFF; CDR3nt: TGTGCCAGCAGCGTAGTACAGTCGGCTGAAGCTTTCTTT
j_gene: TRBJ2-2; len: 15; abundance: NA; v_gene: TRBV27; d_gene: NA; CDR3aa: CASTRTNANTGELFF; CDR3nt: TGTGCCAGCACGCGAACAAATGCGAACACCGGGGAGCTGTTTTTT
j_gene: TRBJ1-5; len: 15; abundance: NA; v_gene: TRBV6-6; d_gene: NA; CDR3aa: CASSYDGSSNQPQHF; CDR3nt: TGTGCCAGCAGTTACGACGGATCTAGCAATCAGCCCCAGCATTTT
j_gene: TRBJ1-1; len: 16; abundance: NA; v_gene: TRBV4-1; d_gene: NA; CDR3aa: CASSQGPGLLNTEAFF; CDR3nt: TGCGCCAGCAGCCAAGGTCCGGGACTCCTGAACACTGAAGCTTTCTTT
j_gene: TRBJ2-6; len: 16; abundance: NA; v_gene: TRBV10-3; d_gene: TRBD1; CDR3aa: CAIGPDRGSGANVLTF; CDR3nt: TGTGCCATCGGGCCGGACAGGGGGAGTGGGGCCAACGTCCTGACTTTC
j_gene: TRBJ1-2; len: 11; abundance: NA; v_gene: TRBV21-1; d_gene: NA; CDR3aa: CASRDRYGYTF; CDR3nt: TGTGCCAGCCGCGACAGGTATGGCTACACCTTC
j_gene: TRBJ2-3; len: 16; abundance: once; v_gene: TRBV5-4; d_gene: TRBD2; CDR3aa: CASSAYLAASTDTQYF; CDR3nt: TGTGCCAGCAGCGCATACCTAGCGGCTAGCACAGATACGCAGTATTTT
j_gene: TRBJ2-5; len: 14; abundance: NA; v_gene: TRBV6-5; d_gene: NA; CDR3aa: CASSYSGPVETQYF; CDR3nt: TGTGCCAGCAGTTACTCGGGACCGGTGGAGACCCAGTACTTC
j_gene: TRBJ2-2; len: 16; abundance: NA; v_gene: TRBV5-1; d_gene: TRBD2; CDR3aa: CASSIRAGSNTGELFF; CDR3nt: TGCGCCAGCAGCATCCGAGCGGGATCGAACACCGGGGAGCTGTTTTTT
j_gene: TRBJ1-5; len: 14; abundance: NA; v_gene: TRBV19; d_gene: NA; CDR3aa: CASSISGGGQPQHF; CDR3nt: TGTGCCAGTAGTATCTCCGGGGGAGGTCAGCCCCAGCATTTT
j_gene: TRBJ1-1; len: 11; abundance: NA; v_gene: TRBV30; d_gene: NA; CDR3aa: CAWSADLEAFF; CDR3nt: TGTGCCTGGAGTGCGGACCTAGAAGCTTTCTTT
j_gene: TRBJ1-5; len: 21; abundance: NA; v_gene: TRBV23-1; d_gene: NA; CDR3aa: CASSQSSLWGQRGYSNQPQHF; CDR3nt: TGCGCCAGCAGTCAATCGAGTCTATGGGGCCAGAGGGGCTATAGCAATCAGCCCCAGCATTTT
j_gene: TRBJ2-5; len: 13; abundance: NA; v_gene: TRBV5-6; d_gene: NA; CDR3aa: CASSLGGWETQYF; CDR3nt: TGTGCCAGCAGCTTGGGTGGCTGGGAGACCCAGTACTTC
j_gene: TRBJ2-7; len: 13; abundance: NA; v_gene: TRBV7-6; d_gene: NA; CDR3aa: CASSEGPIYEQYF; CDR3nt: TGTGCCAGCAGCGAAGGACCCATCTACGAGCAGTACTTC
j_gene: TRBJ2-1; len: 17; abundance: NA; v_gene: TRBV5-4; d_gene: TRBD2; CDR3aa: CASSTPSGGAFYNEQFF; CDR3nt: TGTGCCAGCAGCACCCCTAGCGGGGGGGCCTTCTACAATGAGCAGTTCTTC
j_gene: TRBJ2-7; len: 14; abundance: NA; v_gene: TRBV18; d_gene: NA; CDR3aa: CASSPPARILEQYF; CDR3nt: TGTGCCAGCTCACCACCGGCTAGAATTCTGGAGCAGTACTTC
j_gene: TRBJ2-1; len: 15; abundance: NA; v_gene: TRBV5-4; d_gene: NA; CDR3aa: CASSRGGSSYNEQFF; CDR3nt: TGTGCCAGCAGCCGTGGGGGGAGCTCCTACAATGAGCAGTTCTTC
j_gene: TRBJ1-5; len: 12; abundance: NA; v_gene: TRBV19; d_gene: NA; CDR3aa: CASRTGNQPQHF; CDR3nt: TGTGCCAGTCGGACTGGAAATCAGCCCCAGCATTTT
j_gene: TRBJ2-7; len: 15; abundance: NA; v_gene: TRBV19; d_gene: NA; CDR3aa: CASSISKGPVYEQYF; CDR3nt: TGTGCCAGTAGTATTTCAAAGGGGCCGGTCTACGAGCAGTACTTC
j_gene: TRBJ2-3; len: 14; abundance: NA; v_gene: TRBV28; d_gene: NA; CDR3aa: CASSFFGGTDTQYF; CDR3nt: TGTGCCAGCAGTTTTTTTGGTGGGACAGATACGCAGTATTTT
j_gene: TRBJ2-4; len: 13; abundance: NA; v_gene: TRBV27; d_gene: TRBD1; CDR3aa: CASSLFQGVEEYF; CDR3nt: TGTGCCAGCAGTTTATTCCAGGGGGTGGAGGAGTACTTC
j_gene: TRBJ2-2; len: 15; abundance: NA; v_gene: TRBV30; d_gene: TRBD1; CDR3aa: CAWGQGALDTGELFF; CDR3nt: TGTGCCTGGGGCCAGGGGGCTTTGGACACCGGGGAGCTGTTTTTT
j_gene: TRBJ1-1; len: 17; abundance: NA; v_gene: TRBV19; d_gene: TRBD1; CDR3aa: CASSMGTGKTGNTEAFF; CDR3nt: TGTGCCAGTAGTATGGGGACAGGGAAAACAGGAAACACTGAAGCTTTCTTT
j_gene: TRBJ1-6; len: 14; abundance: NA; v_gene: TRBV7-9; d_gene: TRBD1; CDR3aa: CASSLGDRGSPLHF; CDR3nt: TGTGCCAGCAGCTTAGGGGACAGGGGTTCACCCCTCCACTTT
j_gene: TRBJ2-1; len: 17; abundance: NA; v_gene: TRBV30; d_gene: TRBD2; CDR3aa: CAWSTLGLAGGYNEQFF; CDR3nt: TGTGCCTGGAGCACTCTGGGGCTAGCGGGAGGTTACAATGAGCAGTTCTTC
j_gene: TRBJ1-1; len: 14; abundance: NA; v_gene: TRBV5-1; d_gene: NA; CDR3aa: CASSLVGGNTEAFF; CDR3nt: TGCGCCAGCAGCTTGGTAGGGGGTAACACTGAAGCTTTCTTT
j_gene: TRBJ1-4; len: 15; abundance: NA; v_gene: TRBV7-9; d_gene: NA; CDR3aa: CASSLEQSGGGKLFF; CDR3nt: TGTGCCAGCAGCTTAGAGCAGTCCGGGGGTGGAAAACTGTTTTTT
j_gene: TRBJ2-7; len: 16; abundance: few; v_gene: TRBV2; d_gene: TRBD2; CDR3aa: CASRTSGGARDHEQYF; CDR3nt: TGTGCCAGCAGGACTAGCGGGGGGGCCCGGGACCACGAGCAGTACTTC
j_gene: TRBJ1-1; len: 12; abundance: NA; v_gene: TRBV6-5; d_gene: TRBD1; CDR3aa: CASSPDRGEAFF; CDR3nt: TGTGCCAGCAGTCCCGACAGGGGTGAAGCTTTCTTT
j_gene: TRBJ1-2; len: 17; abundance: NA; v_gene: TRBV30; d_gene: NA; CDR3aa: CAWSTLGGGTSNYGYTF; CDR3nt: TGTGCCTGGTCAACTCTTGGTGGAGGGACGTCCAACTATGGCTACACCTTC
j_gene: TRBJ1-6; len: 16; abundance: NA; v_gene: TRBV19; d_gene: TRBD1; CDR3aa: CASSSADREDNSPLHF; CDR3nt: TGTGCCAGTAGTTCCGCGGACAGGGAGGATAATTCACCCCTCCACTTT
j_gene: TRBJ1-4; len: 15; abundance: NA; v_gene: TRBV18; d_gene: NA; CDR3aa: CASSPLGAGNEKLFF; CDR3nt: TGTGCCAGCTCACCACTGGGGGCTGGTAATGAAAAACTGTTTTTT
j_gene: TRBJ1-5; len: 13; abundance: NA; v_gene: TRBV29-1; d_gene: NA; CDR3aa: CSARDFGNQPQHF; CDR3nt: TGCAGCGCTAGGGATTTTGGGAATCAGCCCCAGCATTTT
j_gene: TRBJ2-7; len: 14; abundance: NA; v_gene: TRBV7-9; d_gene: TRBD1; CDR3aa: CASSLTGGSYEQYF; CDR3nt: TGTGCCAGCAGCTTAACAGGGGGCTCGTACGAGCAGTACTTC
j_gene: TRBJ2-7; len: 14; abundance: NA; v_gene: TRBV7-9; d_gene: NA; CDR3aa: CASSLGGLSYEQYF; CDR3nt: TGTGCCAGCAGCTTAGGCGGGCTCTCCTACGAGCAGTACTTC
j_gene: TRBJ2-3; len: 16; abundance: once; v_gene: TRBV4-2; d_gene: NA; CDR3aa: CASSQVAGVRTDTQYF; CDR3nt: TGTGCCAGCAGCCAAGTGGCCGGGGTAAGAACAGATACGCAGTATTTT
j_gene: TRBJ1-5; len: 14; abundance: few; v_gene: TRBV2; d_gene: TRBD1; CDR3aa: CASRDRVGNQPQHF; CDR3nt: TGTGCCAGCAGGGACAGGGTCGGCAATCAGCCCCAGCATTTT
j_gene: TRBJ1-4; len: 15; abundance: NA; v_gene: TRBV28; d_gene: NA; CDR3aa: CASSLPRDGNEKLFF; CDR3nt: TGTGCCAGCAGTTTACCACGGGACGGTAATGAAAAACTGTTTTTT
j_gene: TRBJ1-2; len: 14; abundance: NA; v_gene: TRBV27; d_gene: TRBD1; CDR3aa: CASSFGTGDYGYTF; CDR3nt: TGTGCCAGCAGTTTCGGGACAGGGGACTATGGCTACACCTTC
j_gene: TRBJ1-5; len: 14; abundance: NA; v_gene: TRBV5-1; d_gene: NA; CDR3aa: CASRAIPDNQPQHF; CDR3nt: TGCGCCAGCAGAGCCATTCCGGACAATCAGCCCCAGCATTTT
j_gene: TRBJ2-7; len: 13; abundance: once; v_gene: TRBV27; d_gene: NA; CDR3aa: CASSFTATYEQYF; CDR3nt: TGTGCCAGCAGTTTCACAGCCACCTACGAGCAGTACTTC
j_gene: TRBJ1-4; len: 13; abundance: NA; v_gene: TRBV19; d_gene: NA; CDR3aa: CASSTATNEKLFF; CDR3nt: TGTGCCAGTAGCACAGCAACTAATGAAAAACTGTTTTTT
j_gene: TRBJ2-7; len: 13; abundance: once; v_gene: TRBV30; d_gene: NA; CDR3aa: CARGSGISYEQYF; CDR3nt: TGTGCCCGAGGGAGTGGGATCTCCTACGAGCAGTACTTC
j_gene: TRBJ2-3; len: 19; abundance: NA; v_gene: TRBV21-1; d_gene: NA; CDR3aa: CASCEEGTSGGWDTDTQYF; CDR3nt: TGTGCCAGCTGTGAGGAAGGGACTAGCGGGGGGTGGGACACAGATACGCAGTATTTT
j_gene: TRBJ2-5; len: 13; abundance: NA; v_gene: TRBV28; d_gene: TRBD1; CDR3aa: CASSPGQGGTQYF; CDR3nt: TGTGCCAGCAGTCCGGGACAGGGGGGGACCCAGTACTTC
j_gene: TRBJ2-7; len: 13; abundance: NA; v_gene: TRBV6-6; d_gene: NA; CDR3aa: CASSYSGNYEQYF; CDR3nt: TGTGCCAGCAGTTACTCGGGCAACTACGAGCAGTACTTC
j_gene: TRBJ1-6; len: 15; abundance: NA; v_gene: TRBV30; d_gene: NA; CDR3aa: CAWSAVSLYNSPLHF; CDR3nt: TGTGCCTGGAGCGCCGTGTCCTTATATAATTCACCCCTCCACTTT